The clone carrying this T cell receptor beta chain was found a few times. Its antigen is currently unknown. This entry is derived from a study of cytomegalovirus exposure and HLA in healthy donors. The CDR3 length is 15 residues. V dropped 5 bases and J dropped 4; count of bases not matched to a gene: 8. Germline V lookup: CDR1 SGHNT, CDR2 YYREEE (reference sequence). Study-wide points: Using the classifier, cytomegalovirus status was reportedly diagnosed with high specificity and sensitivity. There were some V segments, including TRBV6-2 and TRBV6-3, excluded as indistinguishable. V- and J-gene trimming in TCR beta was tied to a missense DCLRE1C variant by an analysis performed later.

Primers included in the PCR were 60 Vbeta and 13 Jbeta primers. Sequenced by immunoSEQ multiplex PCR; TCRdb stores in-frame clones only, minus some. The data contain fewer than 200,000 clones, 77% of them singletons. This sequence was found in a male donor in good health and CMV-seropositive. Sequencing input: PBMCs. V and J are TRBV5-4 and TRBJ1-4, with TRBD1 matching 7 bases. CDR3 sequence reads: CASSSNRGINEKLFF. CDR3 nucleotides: TGTGCCAGCAGTTCAAACAGGGGAATTAATGAAAAACTGTTTTTT.